This T cell receptor beta chain came from a study of Graves' ophthalmopathy and Graves' hyperthyroidism. Per germline, CDR1 LNHDA and CDR2 SQIVND (reference sequence). CDR3 length: 14 residues. The V end lost 2 bases, the J end lost 0 bases, and 7 bases lay between the germline ends. Investigators amplified TCR beta CDR3 regions from RNA transcripts. RT-PCR in the first round used HTBI primers; a second-round multiplex PCR followed. TCRdb reprocessed the multiplex PCR reads via MiXCR and lists one record per CDR3 protein. The sample holds a few hundred thousand distinct CDR3 sequences; about a sixth are singletons and the top ten take more than 1.5%. In its sample, this clonotype was seen many times.

Sequencing input: peripheral blood. This sequence joins TRBV19 and TRBJ1-1; D ambiguous. This sequence was found in a woman between 18 and 30 years old with Graves' ophthalmopathy. This CDR3 reads CASSIRQLNTEAFF. The CDR3 nucleotides read TGTGCCAGTAGTATAAGGCAGTTGAACACTGAAGCTTTCTTT.